These T cell receptor beta chains were read from a single sample in a study of cytomegalovirus exposure and HLA in healthy donors. TCRdb's copy holds only in-frame clones and misses some; the assay was immunoSEQ multiplex PCR. In the table there are approximately 110,000 clones, roughly 80% of which are singletons. The sample was PBMCs. The receptors were gathered from a man aged 45-65 years in good health and CMV-seronegative. Each CDR3 is given with its conserved first and last residue.

J: TRBJ2-7
V: TRBV15
CDR3: CATTISQDSYEQYF

J: TRBJ1-1
V: TRBV29-1
CDR3: CSVEWGAEAFF

J: TRBJ2-1
V: TRBV20-1
CDR3: CSARSGSEQFF

J: TRBJ2-7
V: TRBV7-7
CDR3: CASSLSSGTYEQYF

J: TRBJ1-4
V: TRBV7-9
CDR3: CASSWDRTEKLFF

J: TRBJ1-5
V: TRBV6-1
CDR3: CASSEGGGRIQPQHF

J: TRBJ2-7
V: TRBV2
CDR3: CASTPDRGTSYEQYF

J: TRBJ2-1
V: TRBV7-3
CDR3: CASSPPMGGYNEQFF

J: TRBJ1-1
V: TRBV7-9
CDR3: CASSLFNIAQVNTEAFF

J: TRBJ1-2
V: TRBV5-6
CDR3: CASSLAGTGGIYGYTF

J: TRBJ2-1
V: TRBV10-3
CDR3: CAISGTGGIYNEQFF

J: TRBJ2-7
V: TRBV25-1
CDR3: CASSESSGGVLSYEQYF

J: TRBJ2-7
V: TRBV4-3
CDR3: CASSQRDSHSYEQYF

J: TRBJ1-1
V: TRBV7-2
CDR3: CASRWQGGTEAFF

J: TRBJ1-3
V: TRBV19
CDR3: CASNSDRTGNTIYF

J: TRBJ2-1
V: TRBV4-2
CDR3: CASSLDRGLRSEQFF

J: TRBJ2-7
V: TRBV7-2
CDR3: CASSSGQVGEQYF

J: TRBJ1-5
V: TRBV30
CDR3: CAWSKQGTNQPQHF

J: TRBJ1-1
V: TRBV7-9
CDR3: CASSSNTGDTEAFF

J: TRBJ1-1
V: TRBV5-1
CDR3: CASSLVRGEAFF

J: TRBJ2-6
V: TRBV4-3
CDR3: CASSQPGGTGANVLTF

J: TRBJ2-5
V: TRBV10-3
CDR3: CAISGGPNQETQYF

J: TRBJ2-3
V: TRBV7-9
CDR3: CASSSDKPSPDTQYF

J: TRBJ2-7
V: TRBV7-9
CDR3: CASRDLGGAYEQYF

J: TRBJ2-3
V: TRBV10-3
CDR3: CAISESRGTTDTQYF

J: TRBJ2-7
V: TRBV7-9
CDR3: CASSSGVRDRFHEQYF